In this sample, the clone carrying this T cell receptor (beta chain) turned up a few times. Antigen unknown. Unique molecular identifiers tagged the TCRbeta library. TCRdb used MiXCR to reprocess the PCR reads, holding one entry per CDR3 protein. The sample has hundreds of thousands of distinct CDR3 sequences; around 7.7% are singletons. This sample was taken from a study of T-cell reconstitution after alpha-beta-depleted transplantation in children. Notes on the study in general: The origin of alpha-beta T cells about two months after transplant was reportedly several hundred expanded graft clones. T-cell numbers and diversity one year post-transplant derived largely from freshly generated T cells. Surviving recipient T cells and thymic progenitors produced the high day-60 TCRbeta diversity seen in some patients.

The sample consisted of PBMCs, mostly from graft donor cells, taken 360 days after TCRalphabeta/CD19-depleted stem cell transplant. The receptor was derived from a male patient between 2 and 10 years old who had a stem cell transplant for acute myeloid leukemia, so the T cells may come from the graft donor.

CDR3 sequence reads: CASSPNYEQFF. Written as DNA, the CDR3 is TGTGCCAGCAGCCCAAACTATGAGCAGTTCTTC. The rearrangement joins TRBV7-8 to TRBJ2-1; the D is unclear. The V end was cut by 5 bases, the J end by 8 bases, with 7 bases between. Germline V gene sequence: CDR1 SGHVS, CDR2 FQNEAQ. The CDR3 sequence is 11 residues long. The full variable domain, completed using reference TRBV7-8 and TRBJ2-1, is GAGVSQSPRYKVAKRGQDVALRCDPISGHVSLFWYQQALGQGPEFLTYFQNEAQLDKSGLPSDRFFAERPEGSVSTLKIQRTQQEDSAVYLCASSPNYEQFFGPGTRLTVL.